This T cell receptor (beta chain) was retrieved from a study of metastatic and nonmetastatic thyroid tumors. CDR3 length equals 15 residues. Between the trimmed V and J ends, which lost 6 bases and 3 bases, there was a span of 12 bases. The germline gives CDR1 MNHNS, CDR2 SASEGT. With MiXCR, TCRdb reprocessed the PCR reads. The table records 19,000 or so clones, 25% to 35% of them present only once. By proportion, this clone is large. None of the patients had undergone any treatment ahead of thyroid surgery. The chain carries TRBV6-1 and TRBJ1-6; a weak D match, TRBD1 (6 bases). The sequenced sample was tumor tissue. This TCR was recovered from a female donor with papillary thyroid cancer or a benign thyroid nodule (not recorded which). Some clones in this sample may be carry-over from other donors' samples. The CDR3 nucleotides are TGTGCCAGCAGACGGACAGTCGGCTATAATTCACCCCTCCACTTT. It translates to CASRRTVGYNSPLHF.